Described below is a single T cell receptor beta chain sequence and its context. This specimen belongs to a study of blood T cell repertoires in COVID-19. Overall study context: Acute-phase and convalescent COVID-19 samples originated in the United States, Italy and Spain. PBMCs, B-cell-depleted T cells, or T cells were the source of the cDNA or gDNA that made up the material.

How the authors handled the data: How many nucleated cells were present was estimated from reference gene primer amplification. Repertoires were generated with immunoSEQ multiplex PCR, while TCRdb's copy carries only in-frame clones and drops some. V, J and clone size derive from that table, while D and trimming were established from the DNA sequence. The repertoire holds 310,000 or so clones, with 70% to 90% as singletons. The CDR3 consists of 13 residues. V lost 3 bases and J 5 bases, leaving 11 bases between the germline ends. From germline, CDR1 is SGDLS and CDR2 YYNGEE. The gene calls are TRBV9 and TRBJ2-5; possible D gene TRBD1, 5 bases. The source is a man in his 70s with acute or convalescent COVID-19. Material for sequencing was peripheral blood. CDR3 bases: TGTGCCAGCAGCGCCCAGGGCTGGGAGACCCAGTACTTC. It yields the protein CASSAQGWETQYF.